This T cell receptor beta chain was retrieved from a study of OX40 agonist ivuxolimab in advanced cancers. The investigators sampled blood at baseline, at cycle 4 day 1, and at cycle 7 day 1. CDR3 length: 16 amino acids. Per germline, CDR1 SGHAT and CDR2 FQNNGV. After removal of 1 base from V and 6 bases from J, the junction contained 6 bases not matched to a gene. This clone was observed a handful of times. Its target is not known. TCRdb's table, derived via immunoSEQ multiplex PCR, lists solely in-frame clones and lacks some. The sample lists roughly 72,000 clones, 89% occurring once. Notes on the study in general: Doses of 0.1 to 3.0 mg/kg were accompanied by clonal expansion of CD4+ and CD8+ blood T cells by week 6. Among some nonresponders, normalized T-cell clonal expansion was also low. In CD8+ T cells, expanded clones were on average more numerous than in CD4+.

This clonotype was sampled from an adult with an advanced solid tumor such as melanoma, head and neck, liver or kidney cancer. The chain recombines TRBV11-2 with TRBJ2-1; 10 bases fit TRBD2. The sequencing here drew on CD4+ or CD8+ T cells sorted from blood, taken in a trial of the OX40 agonist ivuxolimab. CDR3 DNA sequence: TGTGCCAGCAGCTTAGCCAGCGGGAGGGCTTTCAATGAGCAGTTCTTC. Its protein product is CASSLASGRAFNEQFF. The full variable domain, rest sourced from reference TRBV11-2 and TRBJ2-1, is EAGVAQSPRYKIIEKRQSVAFWCNPISGHATLYWYQQILGQGPKLLIQFQNNGVVDDSQLPKDRFSAERLKGVDSTLKIQPAKLEDSAVYLCASSLASGRAFNEQFFGPGTRLTVL.